This TCR beta chain was obtained from a study of blood T cell repertoires in COVID-19. Study-wide context: Acute and convalescent COVID-19 specimens originated in the United States, Italy and Spain. PBMCs, B-cell-depleted T cells, or T cells provided the cDNA or gDNA that made up the material.

In the study's own analysis: From reference gene primer amplification, estimates of nucleated cell counts were derived. Sequencing was performed with immunoSEQ multiplex PCR; in TCRdb, only in-frame clones are kept and a portion is missing. Clone size and V and J calls were adopted from that table, with D and trimming inferred from the DNA. This table has roughly 250,000 clones, 70% to 90% appearing once. Germline V gene lookup returns CDR1 SGHRS and CDR2 YFSETQ. V gave up 3 bases and J gave up 5 bases; unmatched junction bases: 4. The CDR3 consists of 16 residues. In the case of this clone: This sample includes further DNA sequences coding for the same CDR3.

This receptor was identified in a woman aged 40 to 50 with acute or convalescent COVID-19. The sample consisted of peripheral blood. The chain recombines TRBV5-1 with TRBJ2-5, with TRBD2 matching 16 bases. CDR3 sequence reads: CASSSGTSGGAETQYF. The CDR3 DNA sequence: TGCGCCAGCAGCTCCGGGACTAGCGGGGGGGCGGAGACCCAGTACTTC.